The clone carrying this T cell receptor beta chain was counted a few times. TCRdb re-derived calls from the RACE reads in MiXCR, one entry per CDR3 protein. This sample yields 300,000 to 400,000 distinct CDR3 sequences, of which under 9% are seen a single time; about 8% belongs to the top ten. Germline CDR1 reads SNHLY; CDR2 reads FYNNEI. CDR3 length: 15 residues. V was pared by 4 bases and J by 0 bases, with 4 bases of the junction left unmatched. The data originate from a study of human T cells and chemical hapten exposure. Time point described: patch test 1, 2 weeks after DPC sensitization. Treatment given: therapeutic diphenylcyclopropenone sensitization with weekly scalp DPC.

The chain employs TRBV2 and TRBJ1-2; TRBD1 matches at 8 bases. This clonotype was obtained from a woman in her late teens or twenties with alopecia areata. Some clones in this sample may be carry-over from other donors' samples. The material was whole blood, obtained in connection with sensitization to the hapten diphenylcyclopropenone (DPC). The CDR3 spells CASSGRTGPNYGYTF. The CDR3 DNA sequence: TGTGCCAGCAGTGGACGGACAGGGCCTAACTATGGCTACACCTTC.